The 3 T cell receptor beta chains below were found in one sample sequenced in a study of cytomegalovirus exposure and HLA in healthy donors. The study ran its PCR with 60 Vbeta and 13 Jbeta primers. Using immunoSEQ multiplex PCR, the repertoire was profiled, and TCRdb retains in-frame clones only, with some absent. The table has 90,000 to 120,000 clones, around 85% seen once. Specimen: PBMCs. Receptor source: a young man in good health and CMV-seronegative.

The rearrangement uses TRBV14 and TRBJ1-2; 8 bases are a match to TRBD1. Germline V gene sequence: CDR1 SGHDN, CDR2 FVKESK. CDR3 length equals 14 residues. V was clipped by 2 bases and J by 4 bases; unmatched bases: 3. The CDR3 region has the DNA TGTGCCAGCAGCCAAACAGGGGGTGTCTATGGCTACACCTTC. The encoded protein is CASSQTGGVYGYTF.

The V call is TRBV5-1, the J call TRBJ2-7; a possible D gene is TRBD1 (6 bases). Germline values: CDR1 SGHRS, CDR2 YFSETQ. V lost 0 bases, J lost 0 bases, and 13 bases lay in between. This CDR3 is 16 amino acids long. The CDR3 reads CASSLAPTGSSYEQYF. In DNA, the CDR3 is TGCGCCAGCAGCTTGGCCCCGACAGGCAGCTCCTACGAGCAGTACTTC.

The chain combines TRBV27 with TRBJ2-7, with D tentatively TRBD2 (5 bases). This CDR3 contains 13 residues. V was clipped by 0 bases and J by 3 bases, with 6 bases between them. Per germline, CDR1 MNHEY and CDR2 SMNVEV (reference sequence). CDR3 in DNA: TGTGCCAGCAGTTTATCTGGAGGCTACGAGCAGTACTTC. Protein sequence: CASSLSGGYEQYF.